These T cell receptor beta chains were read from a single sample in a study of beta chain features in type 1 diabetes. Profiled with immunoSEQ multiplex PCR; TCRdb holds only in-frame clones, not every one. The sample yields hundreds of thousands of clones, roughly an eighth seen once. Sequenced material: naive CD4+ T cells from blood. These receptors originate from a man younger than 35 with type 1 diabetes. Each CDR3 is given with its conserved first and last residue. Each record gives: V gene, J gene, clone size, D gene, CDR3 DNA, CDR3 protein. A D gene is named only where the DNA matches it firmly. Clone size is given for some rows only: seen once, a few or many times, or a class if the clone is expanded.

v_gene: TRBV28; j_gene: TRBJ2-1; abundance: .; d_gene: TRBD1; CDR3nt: TGTGCCAGCAGTGACGCCCAGGGGGCTGGTGAGCAGTTCTTC; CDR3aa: CASSDAQGAGEQFF
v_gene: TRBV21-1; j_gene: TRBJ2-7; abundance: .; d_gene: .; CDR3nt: TGTGCCAGCAGCATACCGGGACAGGGAATAGGGTACGAGCAGTACTTC; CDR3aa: CASSIPGQGIGYEQYF
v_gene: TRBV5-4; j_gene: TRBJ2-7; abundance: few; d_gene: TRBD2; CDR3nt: TGTGCCAGCAGCCCCGTTAGCGGGGGGCCTACCTACGAGCAGTACTTC; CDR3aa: CASSPVSGGPTYEQYF
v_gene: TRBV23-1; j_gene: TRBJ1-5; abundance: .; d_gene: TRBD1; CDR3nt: TGCGCCAGCAGTCACCAAAGACAGGGGGCGGGTCAGCCCCAGCATTTT; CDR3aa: CASSHQRQGAGQPQHF
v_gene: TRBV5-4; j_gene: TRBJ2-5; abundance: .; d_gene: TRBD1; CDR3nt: TGTGCCAGCAGCTTGGGACAGGGGCAAGAGACCCAGTACTTC; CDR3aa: CASSLGQGQETQYF
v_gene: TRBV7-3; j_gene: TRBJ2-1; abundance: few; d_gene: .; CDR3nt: TGTGCCAGCAGCTTAGCTGGATCGGGGATACTCTACAATGAGCAGTTCTTC; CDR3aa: CASSLAGSGILYNEQFF
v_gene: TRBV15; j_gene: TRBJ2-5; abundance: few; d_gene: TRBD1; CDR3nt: TGTGCCACCAGCACCTGGGCGGTACAGGGGAAGGAGACCCAGTACTTC; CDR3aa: CATSTWAVQGKETQYF
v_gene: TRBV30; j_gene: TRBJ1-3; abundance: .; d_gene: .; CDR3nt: TGTGCCTGGAGTGTGGGGTTGGGAAACACCATATATTTT; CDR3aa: CAWSVGLGNTIYF
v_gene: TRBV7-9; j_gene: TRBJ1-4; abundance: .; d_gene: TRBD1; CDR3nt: TGTGCCAGCAGCTACGACAGGGTTAATGAAAAACTGTTTTTT; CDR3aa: CASSYDRVNEKLFF
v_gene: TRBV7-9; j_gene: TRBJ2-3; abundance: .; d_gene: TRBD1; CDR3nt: TGTGCCAGCAGCCCAGGACAGGGCGGACGCACAGATACGCAGTATTTT; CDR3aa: CASSPGQGGRTDTQYF
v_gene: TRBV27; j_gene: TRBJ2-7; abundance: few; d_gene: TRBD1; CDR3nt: TGTGCCAGCAGTCCGGACAGGGGGCCGTACGAGCAGTACTTC; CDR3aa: CASSPDRGPYEQYF
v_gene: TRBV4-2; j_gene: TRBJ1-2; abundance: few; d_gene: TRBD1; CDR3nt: TGTGCCAGCAGCCAGACAGGGACTCATGGCTACACCTTC; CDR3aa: CASSQTGTHGYTF
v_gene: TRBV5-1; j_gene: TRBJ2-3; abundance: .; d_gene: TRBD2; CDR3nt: TGCGCCAGCAGCCCTACCCCGACTAGCGGGGGGGCGCGTGGCACAGATACGCAGTATTTT; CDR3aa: CASSPTPTSGGARGTDTQYF
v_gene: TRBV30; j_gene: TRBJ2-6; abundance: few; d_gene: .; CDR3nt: TGTGCCTGGTCGGTTGGCGGGGCCAACGTCCTGACTTTC; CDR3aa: CAWSVGGANVLTF
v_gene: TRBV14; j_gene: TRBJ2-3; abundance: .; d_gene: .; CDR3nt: TGTGCCAGCAGCCAAGCCGGGGGGCCTGCAGATACGCAGTATTTT; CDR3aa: CASSQAGGPADTQYF
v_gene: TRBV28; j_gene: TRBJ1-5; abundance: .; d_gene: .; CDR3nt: TGTGCCAGCAGATGGAGGCCAGGGGCTTTTAGCAATCAGCCCCAGCATTTT; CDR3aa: CASRWRPGAFSNQPQHF
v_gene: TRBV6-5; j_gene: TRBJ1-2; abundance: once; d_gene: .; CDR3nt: TGTGCCAGCAGTTACTCGGCGGGGCTCTATGGCTACACCTTC; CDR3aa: CASSYSAGLYGYTF
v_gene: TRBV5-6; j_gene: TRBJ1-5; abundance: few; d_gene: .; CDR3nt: TGTGCCAGCAGCTTGGCAGGGACCCGCCATCAGCCCCAGCATTTT; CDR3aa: CASSLAGTRHQPQHF
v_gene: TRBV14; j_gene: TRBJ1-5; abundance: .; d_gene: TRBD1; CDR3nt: TGTGCCAGCAGCCCCGGACAGGGCGCCCAAGGGCAGCCCCAGCATTTT; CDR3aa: CASSPGQGAQGQPQHF
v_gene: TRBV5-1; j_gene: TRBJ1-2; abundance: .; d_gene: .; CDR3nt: TGCGCCAGCAGTCGGGACACAACTTATGGCTACACCTTC; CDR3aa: CASSRDTTYGYTF
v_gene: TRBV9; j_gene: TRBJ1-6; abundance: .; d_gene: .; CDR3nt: TGTGCCAGCCGCCGGGGAGACAACTCCTATAATTCACCCCTCCACTTT; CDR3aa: CASRRGDNSYNSPLHF
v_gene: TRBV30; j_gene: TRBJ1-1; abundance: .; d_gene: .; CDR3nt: TGTGCCTGGAGCGTACGGGGGACATCGAATGAAGCTTTCTTT; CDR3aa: CAWSVRGTSNEAFF
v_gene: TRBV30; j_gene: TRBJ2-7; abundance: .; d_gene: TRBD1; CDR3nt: TGTGCCGGCCGGACAGGGGTGGGCGAGCAGTACTTC; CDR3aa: CAGRTGVGEQYF
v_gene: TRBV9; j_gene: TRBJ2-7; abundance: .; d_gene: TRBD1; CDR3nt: TGTGCCAGCAGCGCCGCCGGGACAGGGGTACACGAGCAGTACTTC; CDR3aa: CASSAAGTGVHEQYF
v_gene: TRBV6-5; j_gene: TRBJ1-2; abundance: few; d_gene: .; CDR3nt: TGTGCCAGCAGTTACTCTGCGGGATTCTATGGCTACACCTTC; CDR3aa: CASSYSAGFYGYTF
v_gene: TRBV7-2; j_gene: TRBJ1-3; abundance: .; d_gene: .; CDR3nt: TGTGCCAGCAGCCAAGGGACGGTTTCTGGAAACACCATATATTTT; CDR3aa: CASSQGTVSGNTIYF
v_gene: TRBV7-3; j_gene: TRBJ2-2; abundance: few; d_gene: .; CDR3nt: TGTGCCAGCAGCTTCGTCGACGGAAACACCGGGGAGCTGTTTTTT; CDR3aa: CASSFVDGNTGELFF
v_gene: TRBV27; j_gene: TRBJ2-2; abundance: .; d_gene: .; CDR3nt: TGTGCCAGCAGTTTTAGGACCCTCCGGACGAACACCGGGGAGCTGTTTTTT; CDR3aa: CASSFRTLRTNTGELFF
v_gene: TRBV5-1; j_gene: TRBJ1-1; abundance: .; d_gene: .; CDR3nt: TGCGCCAGCAGCTTGAGGACAGCGGGGGCGACTGAAGCTTTCTTT; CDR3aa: CASSLRTAGATEAFF
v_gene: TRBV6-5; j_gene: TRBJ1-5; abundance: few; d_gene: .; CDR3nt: TGTGCCAGCAGTTCACAGGGTTATCAGCCCCAGCATTTT; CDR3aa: CASSSQGYQPQHF
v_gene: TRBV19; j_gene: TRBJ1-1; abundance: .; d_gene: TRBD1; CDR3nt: TGTGCCAGTAGTTCCCAGGGGGGTCAAAGCACTGAAGCTTTCTTT; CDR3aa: CASSSQGGQSTEAFF
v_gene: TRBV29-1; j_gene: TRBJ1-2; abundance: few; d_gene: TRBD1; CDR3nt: TGCAGCGGCGGGGACAGCTCCCAGGTTGGCTACACCTTC; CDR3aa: CSGGDSSQVGYTF
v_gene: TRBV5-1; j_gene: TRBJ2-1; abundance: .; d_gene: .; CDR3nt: TGCGCCAGCAGCTTGGGGACTCGTAATGAGCAGTTCTTC; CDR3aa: CASSLGTRNEQFF
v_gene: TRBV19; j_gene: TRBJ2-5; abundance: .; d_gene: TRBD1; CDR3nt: TGTGCCAGTAGTTTCGGGACAGCCCAAGAGACCCAGTACTTC; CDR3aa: CASSFGTAQETQYF
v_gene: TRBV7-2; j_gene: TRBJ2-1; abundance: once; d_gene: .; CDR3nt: TGTGCCAGCAGCTTAGGGACTTCCTACAATGAGCAGTTCTTC; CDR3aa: CASSLGTSYNEQFF